The 29 T cell receptor beta chains in this list originate from one sample, sequenced in a study of vaccination effects on CD4 cells after COVID-19. Their target antigens are unknown. Antigen-specific CD4+ T cells were expanded with viral peptide pools in the ViraFEST assay before sequencing. With 10 to 11 days of culture completed, CD4+ T cells were isolated. The person was diagnosed with PCR-confirmed SARS-CoV-2 infection between March and December 2020. Some clones are missing from TCRdb's copy, which holds only in-frame ones; the method was immunoSEQ multiplex PCR. The sample has under 70,000 clones; approximately 73% are singletons. Specimen: CD4+ T cells from PBMCs cultured with HIV peptides, collected before COVID-19 vaccination. This sample's subset: HIV-1 Nef peptide pool negative control/reference culture. These receptors all stem from a human donor who had a prior SARS-CoV-2 infection.

In this sample, this clone turned up a few times. This rearrangement joins TRBV11-2 to TRBJ1-5; TRBD1 might be the D (6 bases). The germline V and J ends were trimmed by 5 bases and 5 bases, with 7 bases remaining between them. The length of the CDR3 is 12 residues. Germline V lookup: CDR1 SGHAT, CDR2 FQNNGV. The CDR3 DNA follows: TGTGCCAGCAGCGCAGGGGATCAGCCCCAGCATTTT. This encodes CASSAGDQPQHF.

CDR3 sequence (DNA): TGTGCCAGCAGCGTAGTGGCTAGCGGCACCATTAATGAGCAGTTCTTC. Translated, it gives CASSVVASGTINEQFF. The V and J genes are TRBV9 and TRBJ2-1; 7 bases agree with TRBD2. V was pared by 0 bases and J by 7 bases, with 10 bases of the junction left unmatched. The germline V gene encodes CDR1 SGDLS and CDR2 YYNGEE. CDR3 length: 16 residues.

The chain is built from TRBV20-1 and TRBJ1-1; 7 bases are shared with TRBD1. The CDR3 is 14 residues long. J gave up 5 bases and V 3 bases, and 9 bases lay outside the gene matches. Germline assignment: CDR1 DFQATT and CDR2 SNEGSKA (reference sequence). The CDR3 loop reads CSASKRGHWTEAFF. The CDR3 nucleotides are TGCAGTGCTAGTAAAAGGGGGCACTGGACTGAAGCTTTCTTT.

This chain links TRBV7-9 with TRBJ2-2, with 10 bases lining up with TRBD2. This CDR3 spans 14 amino acids. Trimming took 5 bases from V and 6 from J; bases not matched to a gene: 3. CDR1 is SEHNR and CDR2 is FQNEAQ in the germline V gene (reference sequence). DNA of the CDR3: TGTGCCAGCAGCCCTGGACTAGCGGCCGGGGAGCTGTTTTTT. It codes for CASSPGLAAGELFF.

The chain links TRBV5-1 to TRBJ2-7; 7 positions agree with TRBD2. V lost 3 bases, J lost 2 bases, and 5 bases stayed unmatched. CDR3 length: 14 residues. CDR1 and CDR2 (germline): SGHRS, YFSETQ. Here the CDR3 reads CASSSLSGTYEQYF. CDR3 coding DNA: TGCGCCAGCAGCTCGCTAAGCGGGACCTACGAGCAGTACTTC.

V is TRBV7-6 and J is TRBJ2-1; 7 bases match TRBD2. J gave up 7 bases and V 5 bases, and 17 bases lay outside the gene matches. Germline V gene data show CDR1 as SGHVS and CDR2 as FNYEAQ. This CDR3 is built from 17 residues. The CDR3 reads CASSAPHGLAAQNEQFF. CDR3 in DNA: TGTGCCAGCAGCGCACCCCACGGGCTAGCGGCCCAAAATGAGCAGTTCTTC.

The chain employs TRBV4-2 and TRBJ1-2; 10 nucleotides agree with TRBD1. After removal of 1 base from V and 0 bases from J, the junction contained 8 bases not matched to a gene. The CDR3 length is 18 residues. Germline V gene data show CDR1 as LGHNA and CDR2 as YNFKEQ. The CDR3: CASSQVGTGAPSNYGYTF. The CDR3 nucleotides are TGTGCCAGCAGCCAAGTGGGGACAGGGGCTCCTTCTAACTATGGCTACACCTTC.

This clone was recorded only once. This rearrangement joins TRBV5-1 to TRBJ1-1; no firm D call. CDR1 is SGHRS and CDR2 is YFSETQ in the germline V gene. Trimming stripped 4 bases from V and 1 base from J, with 11 bases between. CDR3 length: 14 residues. CDR3 sequence reads: CASSPRAGNTEAFF. CDR3 nucleotide sequence: TGCGCCAGCAGCCCAAGGGCGGGGAACACTGAAGCTTTCTTT.

This clone appeared once. The chain has TRBV5-5 and TRBJ2-7; D possibly corresponds to TRBD1 (6 bases). Trimming removed 5 bases at V and 0 bases at J, with 12 bases between. The CDR3 has 14 residues. Germline lookup yields CDR1 SGHKS and CDR2 YYEKEE (reference sequence). Here the CDR3 DNA reads TGTGCCAGCAGTCCTGACAGGTTCTCCTACGAGCAGTACTTC. Residues: CASSPDRFSYEQYF.

This clone was seen more than once but under ten times. Here the CDR3 reads CASSLRGGQGNEQFF. The CDR3 DNA reads as TGTGCCAGCAGTTTGAGGGGGGGACAGGGCAATGAGCAGTTCTTC. The chain joins TRBV5-4 to TRBJ2-1; 9 bases fit TRBD1. J gave up 6 bases and V 5 bases, and 9 bases lay outside the gene matches. CDR1 and CDR2 from the germline V gene are SGHNT and YYREEE (reference sequence). CDR3 size: 15 residues.

This clone turned up a few times. CDR3 region: CASSPLTLYEAFF. The CDR3 nucleotides read TGTGCCAGCTCACCGTTGACACTGTATGAAGCTTTCTTT. The V gene is TRBV18, the J gene TRBJ1-1; D uncertain. The germline CDR1 and CDR2 sequences are KGHSH and LQKENI. There are 13 residues in the CDR3. Deletions cut 3 bases from V and 7 bases from J, with 12 bases between.

The genes are TRBV7-2 and TRBJ1-1; D is perhaps TRBD1 (6 bases). The germline gives CDR1 SGHTA, CDR2 FQGNSA. V lost 4 bases to trimming and J lost 4 bases, with 13 bases between them. CDR3 size: 14 residues. The CDR3 DNA sequence: TGTGCCAGCAGCTCACAGGGAGGGGTCACTGAAGCTTTCTTT. Protein sequence: CASSSQGGVTEAFF.

V usage is TRBV7-3 and J usage is TRBJ2-1; D might be TRBD1 (6 bases). V was trimmed by 2 bases and J by 4 bases, leaving 12 bases between them. Germline lookup yields CDR1 SGHTA and CDR2 FQGTGA. This CDR3 spans 15 amino acids. The CDR3 spells CASSLLTGLYNEQFF. The CDR3 nucleotides read TGTGCCAGCAGCTTACTAACAGGGCTGTACAATGAGCAGTTCTTC.

The J gene is TRBJ2-7, the V gene TRBV11-3; 9 nucleotides match TRBD2. Germline V gene lookup returns CDR1 SGHNT and CDR2 YENEEA. V shed 5 bases and J 2 bases; nucleotides not matched to a gene: 10. The CDR3 has 16 amino acids. The CDR3 region is CASSQEMTSGAYEQYF. The DNA for the CDR3 is TGTGCCAGCAGCCAGGAGATGACTAGCGGTGCCTACGAGCAGTACTTC. The full variable domain, its missing parts supplied by reference TRBV11-3 and TRBJ2-7, is EAGVVQSPRYKIIEKKQPVAFWCNPISGHNTLYWYLQNLGQGPELLIRYENEEAVDDSQLPKDRFSAERLKGVDSTLKIQPAELGDSAVYLCASSQEMTSGAYEQYFGPGTRLTVT.

The gene calls are TRBV9 and TRBJ2-1, with D perhaps assigned TRBD1 or TRBD2 (5 bases each). Looked up from germline, CDR1 is SGDLS and CDR2 is YYNGEE. The CDR3 length is 17 residues. V gave up 6 bases and J gave up 5 bases, with 24 bases separating them. The CDR3 DNA follows: TGTGCCAGCAACATTAAACCGGGACCCATTACCGACAATGAGCAGTTCTTC. Its translation: CASNIKPGPITDNEQFF.

The chain joins TRBV11-2 to TRBJ2-1; a possible D gene is TRBD2 (5 bases). V was pared by 2 bases and J by 5 bases, with 10 bases between. The V gene's germline CDR1 is SGHAT and CDR2 FQNNGV. CDR3 length equals 14 residues. The CDR3 bases are TGTGCCAGCAGCTTACGGTCGGGAAACAATGAGCAGTTCTTC. Translating gives CASSLRSGNNEQFF.

The CDR3 DNA follows: TGTGCCAGCATCCGTTTAGGCGGGAGTGCGGTCGAGCAGTACTTC. This sequence encodes CASIRLGGSAVEQYF. The chain carries TRBV2 and TRBJ2-7; 7 positions agree with TRBD2. V lost 7 bases to trimming and J lost 6 bases; unmatched junction nucleotides: 15. Germline-derived CDR1 and CDR2 are SNHLY and FYNNEI. CDR3 length: 15 residues.

This clone was seen a handful of times. The rearrangement uses TRBV11-2 and TRBJ2-7; possibly TRBD2 for D (5 bases). The CDR3 spans 14 residues. V was pared by 5 bases and J by 1 base, with 12 bases between. Germline loops: CDR1 SGHAT, CDR2 FQNNGV. DNA for the CDR3: TGTGCCAGCAGCGGAGGTGTGAGGTCCTACGAGCAGTACTTC. Protein sequence: CASSGGVRSYEQYF.

The V gene is TRBV25-1, the J gene TRBJ1-1, with no clear D. V was clipped by 2 bases and J by 2 bases, with 0 bases between them. The CDR3 covers 11 residues. The germline V gene has CDR1 MGHDK and CDR2 SYGVNS. The CDR3 sequence is CASSENTEAFF. CDR3 bases: TGTGCCAGCAGTGAAAACACTGAAGCTTTCTTT.

The J gene is TRBJ1-4, the V gene TRBV27, with TRBD1 identical over 8 bases. With 7 bases clipped from V and 8 bases from J, the junction kept 12 bases outside the gene matches. Germline V CDR1 and CDR2: MNHEY, SMNVEV (reference sequence). The CDR3 runs to 15 residues. CDR3 sequence: CASIVFRGRREKLFF. The CDR3 DNA reads as TGTGCCAGCATCGTCTTCAGGGGGCGAAGAGAAAAACTGTTTTTT.

The rearrangement uses TRBV3-1 (or the pseudogene TRBV3-2) and TRBJ2-5, with 7 bases fitting TRBD2. The CDR3 has 14 amino acids. Per the germline V gene, CDR1 is LGHDT and CDR2 is YNNKEL (reference sequence). V was pared by 0 bases and J by 5 bases, with 3 bases of the junction left unmatched. In DNA form, the CDR3 reads TGTGCCAGCAGCCAAGATATGGGGGGGGAGACCCAGTACTTC. It is translated as CASSQDMGGETQYF.

The chain uses TRBV27 and TRBJ2-7; 7 bases are a match to TRBD1. This CDR3 spans 13 amino acids. The V gene's germline CDR1 is MNHEY and CDR2 SMNVEV (reference sequence). J gave up 5 bases and V 7 bases, and 8 bases lay outside the gene matches. CDR3 protein: CASKRTGHDEQYF. The CDR3 region has the DNA TGTGCCAGCAAAAGGACAGGTCACGACGAGCAGTACTTC.

This chain uses TRBV5-1 with TRBJ1-5; 8 positions agree with TRBD1. J was trimmed by 6 bases and V by 4 bases; bases with no gene match: 6. From germline, CDR1 is SGHRS and CDR2 YFSETQ. This CDR3 is built from 14 residues. The CDR3 bases are TGCGCCAGCAGCCTGCAGGGGGCTGGTCAGCCCCAGCATTTT. This codes for CASSLQGAGQPQHF.

The rearrangement uses TRBV9 and TRBJ2-1; 7 bases agree with TRBD1. V shed 3 bases and J 2 bases; nucleotides not matched to a gene: 5. The germline CDR1 and CDR2 sequences are SGDLS and YYNGEE. The length of the CDR3 is 15 residues. CDR3 loop: CASSAPGQTYNEQFF. In DNA, the CDR3 is TGTGCCAGCAGCGCGCCGGGACAGACCTACAATGAGCAGTTCTTC.

Only a few counts were recorded for this clone. The chain is built from TRBV20-1 and TRBJ2-3; 9 bases are a match to TRBD1. The length of the CDR3 is 14 residues. Per germline, CDR1 DFQATT and CDR2 SNEGSKA (reference sequence). V lost 3 bases, J lost 4 bases, and 5 bases stayed unmatched. Written as DNA, the CDR3 is TGCAGTGCTAGTTTGGGACAGGGAGCAGATACGCAGTATTTT. Protein sequence: CSASLGQGADTQYF.

The CDR3 nucleotides are TGTGCCAGCAGTTTGGGGAGGGAAGGTGGCTACACCTTC. As protein: CASSLGREGGYTF. The chain combines TRBV12-3 or TRBV12-4 with TRBJ1-2; no definite D call. The CDR3 runs to 13 residues. The ends were cut back, 3 bases at V and 7 bases at J, with 12 bases in the middle.

V and J are TRBV12-5 and TRBJ1-6; 9 positions match TRBD1. Germline CDR1 LGHNT, CDR2 FRNRAP. J gave up 9 bases and V 6 bases, and 12 bases lay outside the gene matches. This CDR3 spans 16 amino acids. The CDR3: CASGHTFGDRVSPLHF. The CDR3, as DNA: TGTGCTAGTGGCCACACTTTCGGGGACAGGGTTTCACCCCTCCACTTT.

This chain connects TRBV6-5 to TRBJ1-5; D may be TRBD1 (6 bases). V dropped 5 bases and J dropped 4 bases, with 9 bases sitting between them. The CDR3 consists of 13 residues. CDR1 and CDR2 from the germline V gene are MNHEY and SVGAGI. The CDR3 sequence: CASSITGNQPQHF. CDR3 nucleotide sequence: TGTGCCAGCAGTATTACAGGGAATCAGCCCCAGCATTTT.

The chain uses TRBV28 and TRBJ1-1; 8 positions match TRBD1. The CDR3 contains 16 residues. Germline CDR1 is MDHEN and CDR2 is SYDVKM. J gave up 6 bases and V 6 bases, and 15 bases lay outside the gene matches. The CDR3 here is CASREGRGQVFPEAFF. The CDR3 region has the DNA TGTGCCAGCAGAGAAGGTAGGGGACAGGTCTTCCCTGAAGCTTTCTTT. The whole variable domain, remainder taken from reference TRBV28 and TRBJ1-1, is DVKVTQSSRYLVKRTGEKVFLECVQDMDHENMFWYRQDPGLGLRLIYFSYDVKMKEKGDIPEGYSVSREKKERFSLILESASTNQTSMYLCASREGRGQVFPEAFFGQGTRLTVV.